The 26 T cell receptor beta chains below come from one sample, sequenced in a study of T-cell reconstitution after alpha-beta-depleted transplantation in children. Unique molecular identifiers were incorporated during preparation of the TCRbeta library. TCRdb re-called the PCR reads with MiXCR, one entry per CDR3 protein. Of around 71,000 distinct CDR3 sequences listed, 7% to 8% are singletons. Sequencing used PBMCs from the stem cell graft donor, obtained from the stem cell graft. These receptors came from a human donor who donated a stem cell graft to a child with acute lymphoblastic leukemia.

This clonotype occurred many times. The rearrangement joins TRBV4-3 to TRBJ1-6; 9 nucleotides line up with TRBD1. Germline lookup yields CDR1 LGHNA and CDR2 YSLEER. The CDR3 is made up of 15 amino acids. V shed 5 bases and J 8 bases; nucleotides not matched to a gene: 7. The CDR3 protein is CASSENDRGYSPLHF. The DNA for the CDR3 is TGCGCCAGCAGCGAAAACGACAGGGGGTATTCACCCCTCCACTTT.

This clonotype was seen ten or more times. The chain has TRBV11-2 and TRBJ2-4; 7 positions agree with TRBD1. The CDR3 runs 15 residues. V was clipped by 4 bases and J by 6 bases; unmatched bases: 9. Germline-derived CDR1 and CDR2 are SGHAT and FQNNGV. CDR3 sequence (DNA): TGTGCCAGCAGCTCAAAACCGGGACAGTCAAACATTCAGTACTTC. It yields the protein CASSSKPGQSNIQYF.

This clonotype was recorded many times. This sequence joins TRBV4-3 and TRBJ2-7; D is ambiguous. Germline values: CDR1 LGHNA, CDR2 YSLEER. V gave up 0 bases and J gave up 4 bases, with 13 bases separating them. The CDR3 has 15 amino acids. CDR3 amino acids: CASSQDQLGGYEQYF. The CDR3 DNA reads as TGCGCCAGCAGCCAAGATCAACTCGGTGGGTACGAGCAGTACTTC.

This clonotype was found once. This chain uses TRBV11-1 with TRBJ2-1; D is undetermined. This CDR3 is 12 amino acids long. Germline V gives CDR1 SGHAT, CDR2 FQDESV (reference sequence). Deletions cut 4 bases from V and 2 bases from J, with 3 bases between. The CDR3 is CASSSAYNEQFF. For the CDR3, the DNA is TGTGCCAGCAGCTCGGCCTACAATGAGCAGTTCTTC.

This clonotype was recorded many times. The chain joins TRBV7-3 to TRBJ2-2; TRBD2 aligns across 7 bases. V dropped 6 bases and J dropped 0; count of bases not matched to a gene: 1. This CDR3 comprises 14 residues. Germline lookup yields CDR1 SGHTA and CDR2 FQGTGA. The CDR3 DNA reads TGTGCCAGCAGGGGAGGGGCGAACACCGGGGAGCTGTTTTTT. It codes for CASRGGANTGELFF.

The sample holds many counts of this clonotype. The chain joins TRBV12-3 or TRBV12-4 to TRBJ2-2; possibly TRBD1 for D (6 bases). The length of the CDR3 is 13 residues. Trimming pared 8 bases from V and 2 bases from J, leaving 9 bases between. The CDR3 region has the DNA TGTGCCAGCGGGACAAGAAACACCGGGGAGCTGTTTTTT. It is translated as CASGTRNTGELFF.

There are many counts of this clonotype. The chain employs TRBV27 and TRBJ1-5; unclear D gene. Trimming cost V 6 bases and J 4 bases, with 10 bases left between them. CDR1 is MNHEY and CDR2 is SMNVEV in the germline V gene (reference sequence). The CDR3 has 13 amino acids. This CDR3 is CASSSGFNQPQHF. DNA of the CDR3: TGTGCCAGCAGCTCAGGTTTTAATCAGCCCCAGCATTTT.

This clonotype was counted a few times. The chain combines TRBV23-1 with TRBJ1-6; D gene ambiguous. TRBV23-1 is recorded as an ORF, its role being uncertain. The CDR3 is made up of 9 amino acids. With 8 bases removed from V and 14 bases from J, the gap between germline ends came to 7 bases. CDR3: CASVISLHF. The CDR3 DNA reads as TGCGCCAGCGTAATCTCCCTCCACTTT.

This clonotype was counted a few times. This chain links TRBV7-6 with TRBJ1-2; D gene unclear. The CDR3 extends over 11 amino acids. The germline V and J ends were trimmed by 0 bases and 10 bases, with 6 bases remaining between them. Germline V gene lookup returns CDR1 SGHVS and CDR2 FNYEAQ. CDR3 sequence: CASSLARNYTF. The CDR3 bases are TGTGCCAGCAGCTTAGCGCGGAACTACACCTTC.

The CDR3 sequence is CSARADPPDRDFGYTF. CDR3 bases: TGCAGTGCTAGAGCCGATCCCCCCGACAGGGATTTCGGCTACACCTTC. The rearrangement uses TRBV20-1 and TRBJ1-2; 7 nucleotides match TRBD1. V shed 1 base, J shed 8 bases, and the junction held 16 bases outside the gene matches. This CDR3 contains 16 residues. Germline CDR1 and CDR2: DFQATT and SNEGSKA (reference sequence).

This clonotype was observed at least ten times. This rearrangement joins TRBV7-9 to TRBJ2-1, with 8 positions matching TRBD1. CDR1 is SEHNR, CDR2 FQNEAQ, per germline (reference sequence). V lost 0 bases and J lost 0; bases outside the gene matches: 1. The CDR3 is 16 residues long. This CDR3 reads CASSLATGGSYNEQFF. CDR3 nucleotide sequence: TGTGCCAGCAGCTTAGCTACAGGGGGCTCCTACAATGAGCAGTTCTTC.

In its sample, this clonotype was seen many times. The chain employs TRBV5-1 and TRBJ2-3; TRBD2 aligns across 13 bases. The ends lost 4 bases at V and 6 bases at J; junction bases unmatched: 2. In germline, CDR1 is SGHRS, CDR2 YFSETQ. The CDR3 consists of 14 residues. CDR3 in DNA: TGCGCCAGCAGCGGACTAGCGGGAGAGGATACGCAGTATTTT. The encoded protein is CASSGLAGEDTQYF.

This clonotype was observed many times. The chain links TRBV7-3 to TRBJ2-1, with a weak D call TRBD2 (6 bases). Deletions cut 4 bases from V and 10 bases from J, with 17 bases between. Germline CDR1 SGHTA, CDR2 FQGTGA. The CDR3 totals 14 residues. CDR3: CASSSRDSISEQFF. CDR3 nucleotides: TGTGCCAGCAGCTCCCGGGACTCGATCTCGGAGCAGTTCTTC.

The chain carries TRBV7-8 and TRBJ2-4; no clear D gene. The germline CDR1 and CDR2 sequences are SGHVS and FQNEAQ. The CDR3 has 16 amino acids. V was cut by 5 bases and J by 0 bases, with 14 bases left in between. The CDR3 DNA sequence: TGTGCCAGCAGCCAGGCGTCTGCAGGAGCCAAAAACATTCAGTACTTC. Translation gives CASSQASAGAKNIQYF.

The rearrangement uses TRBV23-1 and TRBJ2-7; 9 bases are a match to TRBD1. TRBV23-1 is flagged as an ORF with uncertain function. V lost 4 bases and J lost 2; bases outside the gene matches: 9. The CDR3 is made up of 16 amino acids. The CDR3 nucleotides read TGCGCCAGCAGTCGAATCGGGGACAGGGAACCCTACGAGCAGTACTTC. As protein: CASSRIGDREPYEQYF.

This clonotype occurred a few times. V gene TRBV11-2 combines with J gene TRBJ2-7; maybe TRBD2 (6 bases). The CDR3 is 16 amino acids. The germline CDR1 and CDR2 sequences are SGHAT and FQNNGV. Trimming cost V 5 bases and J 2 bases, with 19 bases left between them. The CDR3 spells CASSPRGGAGAYEQYF. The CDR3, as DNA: TGTGCCAGCAGCCCGAGAGGAGGGGCCGGGGCCTACGAGCAGTACTTC.

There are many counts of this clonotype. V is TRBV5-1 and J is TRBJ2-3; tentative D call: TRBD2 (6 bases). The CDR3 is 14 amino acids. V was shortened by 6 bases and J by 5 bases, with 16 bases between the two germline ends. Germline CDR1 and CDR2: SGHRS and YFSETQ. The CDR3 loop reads CASNPGTLGDTQYF. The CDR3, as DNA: TGCGCCAGCAACCCTGGGACTTTGGGAGATACGCAGTATTTT.

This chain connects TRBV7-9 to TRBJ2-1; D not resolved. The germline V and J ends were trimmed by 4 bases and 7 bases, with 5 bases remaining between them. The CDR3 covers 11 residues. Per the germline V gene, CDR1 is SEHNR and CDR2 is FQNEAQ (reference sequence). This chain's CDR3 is CASSSKNEQFF. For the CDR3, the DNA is TGTGCCAGCAGCTCTAAGAATGAGCAGTTCTTC.

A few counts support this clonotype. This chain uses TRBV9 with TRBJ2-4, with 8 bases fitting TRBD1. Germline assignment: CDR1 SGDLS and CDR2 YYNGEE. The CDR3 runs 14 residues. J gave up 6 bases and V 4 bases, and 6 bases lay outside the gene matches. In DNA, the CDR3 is TGTGCCAGCAGCCAGGGGGCCCGGGGAAACATTCAGTACTTC. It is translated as CASSQGARGNIQYF. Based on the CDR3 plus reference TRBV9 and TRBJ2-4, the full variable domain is DSGVTQTPKHLITATGQRVTLRCSPRSGDLSVYWYQQSLDQGLQFLIQYYNGEERAKGNILERFSAQQFPDLHSELNLSSLELGDSALYFCASSQGARGNIQYFGAGTRLSVL.

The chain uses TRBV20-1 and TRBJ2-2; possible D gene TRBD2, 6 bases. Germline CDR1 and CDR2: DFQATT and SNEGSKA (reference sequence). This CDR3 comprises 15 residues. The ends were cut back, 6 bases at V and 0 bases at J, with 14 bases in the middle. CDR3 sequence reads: CSARTIQTNTGELFF. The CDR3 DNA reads TGCAGTGCCCGGACTATACAAACGAACACCGGGGAGCTGTTTTTT.

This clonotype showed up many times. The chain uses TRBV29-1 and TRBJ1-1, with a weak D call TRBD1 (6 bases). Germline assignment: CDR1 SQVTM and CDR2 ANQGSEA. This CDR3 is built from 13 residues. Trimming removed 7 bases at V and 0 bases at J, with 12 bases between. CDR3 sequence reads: CSGYQGMNTEAFF. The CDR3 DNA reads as TGCAGCGGGTACCAGGGGATGAACACTGAAGCTTTCTTT. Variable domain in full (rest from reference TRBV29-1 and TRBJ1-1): SAVISQKPSRDICQRGTSLTIQCQVDSQVTMMFWYRQQPGQSLTLIATANQGSEATYESGFVIDKFPISRPNLTFSTLTVSNMSPEDSSIYLCSGYQGMNTEAFFGQGTRLTVV.

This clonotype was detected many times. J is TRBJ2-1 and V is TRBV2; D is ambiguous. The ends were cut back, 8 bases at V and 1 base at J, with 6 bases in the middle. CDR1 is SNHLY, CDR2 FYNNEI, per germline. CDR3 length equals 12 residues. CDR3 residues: CASHFSYNEQFF. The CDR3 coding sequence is TGTGCCAGCCACTTTTCCTACAATGAGCAGTTCTTC.

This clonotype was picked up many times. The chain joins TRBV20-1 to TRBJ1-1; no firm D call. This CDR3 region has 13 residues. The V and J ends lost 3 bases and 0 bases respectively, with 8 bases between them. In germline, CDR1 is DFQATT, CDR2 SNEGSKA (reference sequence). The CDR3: CSASQTMNTEAFF. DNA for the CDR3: TGCAGTGCTAGTCAAACTATGAACACTGAAGCTTTCTTT.

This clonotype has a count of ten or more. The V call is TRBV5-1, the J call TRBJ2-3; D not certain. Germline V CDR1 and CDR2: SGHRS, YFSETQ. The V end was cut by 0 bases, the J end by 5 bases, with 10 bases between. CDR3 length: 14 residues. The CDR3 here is CASSLDGRRDTQYF. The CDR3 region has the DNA TGCGCCAGCAGCTTGGATGGCAGACGAGATACGCAGTATTTT.

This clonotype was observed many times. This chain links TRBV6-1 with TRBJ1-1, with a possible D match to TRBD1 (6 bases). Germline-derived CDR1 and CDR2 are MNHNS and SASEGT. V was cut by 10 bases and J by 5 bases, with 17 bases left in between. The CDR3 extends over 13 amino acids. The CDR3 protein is CATSVGQGTEAFF. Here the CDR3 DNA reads TGTGCCACCTCTGTGGGACAAGGTACTGAAGCTTTCTTT.

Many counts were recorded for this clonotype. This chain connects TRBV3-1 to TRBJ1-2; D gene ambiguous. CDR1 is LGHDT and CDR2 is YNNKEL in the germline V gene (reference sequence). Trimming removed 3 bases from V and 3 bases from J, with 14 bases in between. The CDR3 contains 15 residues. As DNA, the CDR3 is TGTGCCAGCAGCCAGGGGATCGTAGGATACTATGGCTACACCTTC. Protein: CASSQGIVGYYGYTF.